The count of the clone carrying this TCR beta chain is one. The sample carries other DNA sequences with the same CDR3. Clones were read by immunoSEQ multiplex PCR, and TCRdb kept only the in-frame ones, dropping some. This repertoire shows fewer than 80,000 clones, roughly 76% found once; its top ten account for under 7%. This CDR3 comprises 14 residues. V was shortened by 3 bases and J by 0 bases, with 8 bases between the two germline ends. Germline CDR1 is KGHSH and CDR2 is LQKENI. This specimen comes from a study of blood T cell repertoires in COVID-19. Study overall: The cDNA or gDNA used as material had been derived from T cells, B-cell-depleted T cells, or PBMCs.

Specimen: peripheral blood. The TCR comes from a human donor in a cohort sampled during active COVID-19. V is TRBV18 and J is TRBJ1-1; the D gene is possibly TRBD1 (5 bases). The CDR3 region has the DNA TGTGCCAGCTCACCCCAGGGCATGAACACTGAAGCTTTCTTT. Its protein product is CASSPQGMNTEAFF.